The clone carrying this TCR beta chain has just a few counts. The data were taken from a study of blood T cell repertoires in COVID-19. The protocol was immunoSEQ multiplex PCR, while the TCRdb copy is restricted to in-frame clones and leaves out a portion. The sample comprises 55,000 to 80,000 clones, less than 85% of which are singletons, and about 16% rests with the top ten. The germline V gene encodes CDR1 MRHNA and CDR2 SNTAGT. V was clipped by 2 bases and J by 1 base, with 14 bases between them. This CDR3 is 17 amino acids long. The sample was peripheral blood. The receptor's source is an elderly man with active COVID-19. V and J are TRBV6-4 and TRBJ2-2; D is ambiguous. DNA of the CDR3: TGTGCCAGCAGTGACCGACCTGGGCCAGGGAACACCGGGGAGCTGTTTTTT. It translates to CASSDRPGPGNTGELFF.